One sample yielded the 15 T cell receptor beta chains listed below, sequenced in a study of early T cells in non-severe SARS-CoV-2 infection (dated by TCRdb to the early 2020s). The library was produced with 5' RACE. Sequencing used a NextSeq 500. TCRdb took the public reads, trimmed them with fastp at Q25, ran MiXCR for clone calling and kept in-frame beta chains. Rows are unified per CDR3 protein, each entry keeping the most common DNA and genes. In all, the sample holds 50,000 or so distinct CDR3 sequences, and approximately 12% of those were seen once. Clones ranked in the top ten supply roughly a tenth of the sample. Sequences were obtained from whole blood. The receptor source for this set is an adult who was a healthcare worker with PCR-confirmed SARS-CoV-2 infection or an uninfected control (not recorded which).

This clonotype was seen many times. This chain links TRBV10-2 with TRBJ2-1, with D hard to call. The germline V gene has CDR1 WSHSY and CDR2 SAAADI. This CDR3 comprises 13 residues. V dropped 2 bases and J dropped 9 bases, with 11 bases sitting between them. The CDR3 here is CASSEGRIGEQFF. The CDR3 coding sequence is TGCGCCAGCAGTGAGGGTAGGATTGGTGAGCAGTTCTTC.

V gene TRBV9 combines with J gene TRBJ1-2, with 9 bases that match TRBD1. Germline loops: CDR1 SGDLS, CDR2 YYNGEE. This CDR3 has 13 residues. Trimming at V came to 4 bases and at J to 4 bases, leaving 2 bases not matched to a gene. The CDR3 here is CASSMTGGYGYTF. The CDR3 region has the DNA TGTGCCAGCAGCATGACAGGGGGCTATGGCTACACCTTC.

This clonotype was observed a handful of times. The chain carries TRBV11-3 and TRBJ2-1; D gene unclear. Germline loops: CDR1 SGHNT, CDR2 YENEEA. Trimming removed 3 bases from V and 9 bases from J, with 9 bases in between. This CDR3 contains 12 residues. CDR3 region: CASSFQEGEQFF. The DNA of the CDR3 is TGTGCCAGCAGCTTCCAGGAAGGTGAGCAGTTCTTC.

Here the CDR3 reads CASTEVLNQPQHF. In DNA, the CDR3 is TGTGCCAGCACGGAGGTTCTCAATCAGCCCCAGCATTTT. The chain couples TRBV6-1 to TRBJ1-5; D not certain. Germline values: CDR1 MNHNS, CDR2 SASEGT. CDR3 length equals 13 residues. The germline V and J ends were trimmed by 7 bases and 3 bases, with 10 bases remaining between them.

Many counts were recorded for this clonotype. The chain uses TRBV28 and TRBJ1-6, with 7 nucleotides matching TRBD1. The CDR3 extends over 15 amino acids. Germline lookup yields CDR1 MDHEN and CDR2 SYDVKM. Trimming took 6 bases from V and 6 from J; bases not matched to a gene: 8. In DNA, the CDR3 is TGTGCCAGCAGCCCCCGACAGGGCGGTAATTCACCCCTCCACTTT. Translated: CASSPRQGGNSPLHF.

This clonotype was seen many times. The chain recombines TRBV10-3 with TRBJ2-7, with 7 positions matching TRBD1. CDR3 length: 15 residues. Looked up from germline, CDR1 is ENHRY and CDR2 is SYGVKD. The junction had 12 bases not matched to a gene; V was cut back by 4 bases and J by 6 bases. For the CDR3, the DNA is TGTGCCATCAGTGCACCCGGGACAGCGACTACCGAGCAGTACTTC. Translation gives CAISAPGTATTEQYF.

This clonotype was found a few times. V and J are TRBV29-1 and TRBJ2-6; D is possibly TRBD2 (7 bases). V lost 1 base, J lost 2 bases, and 9 bases lay in between. CDR1 is SQVTM and CDR2 is ANQGSEA in the germline V gene. The CDR3 consists of 15 residues. Here the CDR3 DNA reads TGCAGCGTTGAAGTCGGGGGGCCTGGGGCCAACGTCCTGACTTTC. This sequence encodes CSVEVGGPGANVLTF.

At least ten counts were recorded for this clonotype. The V and J genes are TRBV4-3 and TRBJ2-7; 7 nucleotides align to TRBD2. There are 16 residues in the CDR3. Losses at the gene ends were 0 bases for V and 4 bases for J; bases not matched to a gene: 9. Germline lookup yields CDR1 LGHNA and CDR2 YSLEER. The CDR3 coding sequence is TGCGCCAGCAGCCAAGATAGCGGGCCCGCTGATTACGAGCAGTACTTC. Translation gives CASSQDSGPADYEQYF.

This clonotype was observed a few times. The V and J genes are TRBV7-3 and TRBJ2-7; 8 positions agree with TRBD2. Per germline, CDR1 SGHTA and CDR2 FQGTGA. This CDR3 is built from 13 residues. V dropped 5 bases and J dropped 3; count of bases not matched to a gene: 3. CDR3 DNA: TGTGCCAGCAGCGTTACTAGCGGCTACGAGCAGTACTTC. It codes for CASSVTSGYEQYF.

A few counts support this clonotype. This chain connects TRBV9 to TRBJ1-4; no firm D call. CDR1 SGDLS and CDR2 YYNGEE come from the germline V gene. V dropped 0 bases and J dropped 4 bases, with 10 bases sitting between them. The CDR3 covers 15 residues. CDR3 residues: CASSVGWAGNEKLFF. The DNA for the CDR3 is TGTGCCAGCAGCGTAGGATGGGCCGGTAATGAAAAACTGTTTTTT.

The CDR3, as DNA: TGCGCCAGCAGCCAAACCAGCGGGAGGGCCTATGAGCAGTTCTTC. Its protein is CASSQTSGRAYEQFF. The chain combines TRBV4-1 with TRBJ2-1, with 10 bases fitting TRBD2. V dropped 2 bases and J dropped 8; count of bases not matched to a gene: 6. The CDR3 loop spans 15 amino acids. Germline CDR1 MGHRA, CDR2 YSYEKL.

V and J are TRBV20-1 and TRBJ2-2, with D possibly TRBD2 on 5 matching bases. The V end was cut by 0 bases, the J end by 6 bases, with 8 bases between. This CDR3 spans 13 amino acids. Germline V gives CDR1 DFQATT, CDR2 SNEGSKA (reference sequence). For the CDR3, the DNA is TGCAGTGCTAGAGATGGGAGTCCCGGGGAGCTGTTTTTT. Its protein is CSARDGSPGELFF.

Worth noting for this clonotype: At one end the junction does not follow the germline gene, possibly because of a read error. This chain uses TRBV30 with TRBJ2-7, with 9 positions matching TRBD2. The CDR3 consists of 12 residues. CDR1 and CDR2 (germline): GTSNPN, SVGIG (reference sequence). The CDR3 loop is CAWSGSSSGNHF. The CDR3 DNA is TGTGCCTGGAGTGGTTCCTCTAGCGGGAACCACTTC.

This clonotype is termed medium-sized (0.01 to 0.1%). V and J are TRBV28 and TRBJ1-1; 8 bases match TRBD1. Germline CDR1 is MDHEN and CDR2 is SYDVKM. The CDR3 totals 17 residues. Unmatched junction bases numbered 16, after V lost 6 bases and J lost 4 bases. The CDR3 nucleotides read TGTGCCAGCAGCATAGGGGCCGCCAGGGGGCTGAGCACTGAAGCTTTCTTT. Amino acids: CASSIGAARGLSTEAFF.

This clonotype occurred many times. V gene TRBV3-2 combines with J gene TRBJ2-3; TRBD2 reflects the table's D call only, with no check against the DNA. TRBV3-2 is marked as a pseudogene. This CDR3 contains 18 residues. CDR3 coding DNA: TGTGCCAGCAGCCAAGCTCCGCAATCCGGACTTGACACAGATACGCAGTATTTT. Protein sequence: CASSQAPQSGLDTDTQYF.